The rows below give T cell receptor beta chains drawn from one sample of a study of human T cells and chemical hapten exposure. MiXCR, run by TCRdb on the RACE reads, gives a single entry per CDR3 protein. The sample has roughly 72,000 distinct CDR3 sequences; 10% are singletons. The sample consisted of whole blood, taken in connection with sensitization to the hapten diphenylcyclopropenone (DPC). These receptors all come from a woman aged 50 to 60 with alopecia areata. Some clones in this sample may be carry-over from other donors' samples. The CDR3 runs from the conserved cysteine through the conserved F or W. A D gene is named only where the DNA matches it firmly. Size is stated for part of the rows, as once, few or many counts, or as a class when the clone is expanded.

d_call: NA
j_call: TRBJ2-7
clone_size: few
v_call: TRBV28
cdr3_aa: CASNPRGPFSYEQYF
cdr3_nt: TGTGCCAGCAATCCCCGGGGGCCCTTCTCCTACGAGCAGTACTTC

d_call: TRBD2
j_call: TRBJ2-3
clone_size: NA
v_call: TRBV27
cdr3_aa: CASSPGSGRPTDTQYF
cdr3_nt: TGTGCCAGCAGTCCGGGTAGCGGGAGGCCCACAGATACGCAGTATTTT

d_call: TRBD2
j_call: TRBJ2-1
clone_size: many
v_call: TRBV6-2/TRBV6-3
cdr3_aa: CASSWEGQQFF
cdr3_nt: TGTGCCAGCAGTTGGGAGGGGCAACAGTTCTTC

d_call: NA
j_call: TRBJ1-6
clone_size: NA
v_call: TRBV18
cdr3_aa: CASSPGGPPLHF
cdr3_nt: TGTGCCAGCTCACCTGGGGGCCCACCCCTCCACTTT

d_call: NA
j_call: TRBJ1-1
clone_size: NA
v_call: TRBV29-1
cdr3_aa: CSVQPQGRTEAFF
cdr3_nt: TGCAGCGTTCAACCTCAGGGGCGGACTGAAGCTTTCTTT

d_call: NA
j_call: TRBJ2-4
clone_size: few
v_call: TRBV7-2
cdr3_aa: CASSPAPAKNIQYF
cdr3_nt: TGTGCCAGCAGCCCCGCTCCAGCCAAAAACATTCAGTACTTC

d_call: TRBD2
j_call: TRBJ2-5
clone_size: few
v_call: TRBV2
cdr3_aa: CANNPNGRTSGQETQYF
cdr3_nt: TGTGCCAACAACCCGAATGGTCGGACTAGCGGGCAAGAGACCCAGTACTTC

d_call: NA
j_call: TRBJ2-5
clone_size: few
v_call: TRBV6-5
cdr3_aa: CASSWGLQETQYF
cdr3_nt: TGTGCCAGCAGTTGGGGACTTCAAGAGACCCAGTACTTC

d_call: NA
j_call: TRBJ1-1
clone_size: many
v_call: TRBV7-3
cdr3_aa: CASSGSPSSTEAFF
cdr3_nt: TGTGCCAGCAGTGGAAGCCCCTCCAGCACTGAAGCTTTCTTT

d_call: NA
j_call: TRBJ2-5
clone_size: few
v_call: TRBV19
cdr3_aa: CASSETGSGSETQYF
cdr3_nt: TGTGCCAGTAGTGAGACAGGTTCGGGAAGCGAGACCCAGTACTTC

d_call: NA
j_call: TRBJ2-5
clone_size: many
v_call: TRBV29-1
cdr3_aa: CSVGGRQETQYF
cdr3_nt: TGCAGCGTTGGGGGGCGACAAGAGACCCAGTACTTC

d_call: NA
j_call: TRBJ2-1
clone_size: many
v_call: TRBV24-1
cdr3_aa: CATSDLGRETPEQFF
cdr3_nt: TGTGCCACCAGTGATTTGGGGCGGGAAACACCTGAGCAGTTCTTC

d_call: NA
j_call: TRBJ1-2
clone_size: few
v_call: TRBV28
cdr3_aa: CASSLLAANYGYTF
cdr3_nt: TGTGCCAGCAGTTTATTGGCAGCTAACTATGGCTACACCTTC

d_call: NA
j_call: TRBJ2-7
clone_size: few
v_call: TRBV7-2
cdr3_aa: CASSPAGRSSYEQYF
cdr3_nt: TGTGCCAGCAGCCCGGCGGGAAGGAGCTCCTACGAGCAGTACTTC

d_call: NA
j_call: TRBJ2-3
clone_size: few
v_call: TRBV19
cdr3_aa: CASSTRDWRTDTQYF
cdr3_nt: TGTGCCAGTAGTACCCGGGACTGGCGGACAGATACGCAGTATTTT

d_call: TRBD2
j_call: TRBJ2-1
clone_size: few
v_call: TRBV6-2/TRBV6-3
cdr3_aa: CASSLSPSGHNEQFF
cdr3_nt: TGTGCCAGCAGTTTGTCGCCTAGCGGGCACAATGAGCAGTTCTTC

d_call: NA
j_call: TRBJ2-1
clone_size: few
v_call: TRBV9
cdr3_aa: CASSVAPRDEEQFF
cdr3_nt: TGTGCCAGCAGCGTAGCCCCCCGGGACGAAGAGCAGTTCTTC

d_call: NA
j_call: TRBJ1-5
clone_size: few
v_call: TRBV28
cdr3_aa: CASSRDPRDGPQHF
cdr3_nt: TGTGCCAGCAGCCGGGACCCGCGGGATGGACCCCAGCATTTT

d_call: TRBD1
j_call: TRBJ2-5
clone_size: few
v_call: TRBV6-5
cdr3_aa: CASSPTGGAWETQYF
cdr3_nt: TGTGCCAGCAGTCCGACAGGGGGGGCTTGGGAGACCCAGTACTTC

d_call: NA
j_call: TRBJ1-1
clone_size: NA
v_call: TRBV20-1
cdr3_aa: CSARRQGAWTEAFF
cdr3_nt: TGCAGTGCTAGGCGGCAGGGCGCGTGGACTGAAGCTTTCTTT

d_call: NA
j_call: TRBJ2-3
clone_size: few
v_call: TRBV5-4
cdr3_aa: CASSWRGSGVNTQYF
cdr3_nt: TGTGCCAGCAGCTGGAGGGGATCGGGAGTCAATACGCAGTATTTT

d_call: NA
j_call: TRBJ2-7
clone_size: few
v_call: TRBV30
cdr3_aa: CAWSLGIGKREQYF
cdr3_nt: TGTGCCTGGAGTCTCGGGATCGGGAAGCGCGAGCAGTACTTC

d_call: NA
j_call: TRBJ2-3
clone_size: few
v_call: TRBV6-2/TRBV6-3
cdr3_aa: CASTDPLPADTQYF
cdr3_nt: TGTGCCAGCACCGACCCCCTACCAGCAGATACGCAGTATTTT

d_call: NA
j_call: TRBJ1-2
clone_size: many
v_call: TRBV14
cdr3_aa: CASSRAAGDYGYTF
cdr3_nt: TGTGCCAGCAGCAGGGCAGCGGGAGACTATGGCTACACCTTC

d_call: NA
j_call: TRBJ1-4
clone_size: NA
v_call: TRBV19
cdr3_aa: CASSIGGYEKLFF
cdr3_nt: TGTGCCAGTAGTATCGGCGGATATGAAAAACTGTTTTTT

d_call: NA
j_call: TRBJ1-1
clone_size: NA
v_call: TRBV18
cdr3_aa: CASSRAETKNTEAFF
cdr3_nt: TGTGCCAGCTCGCGGGCCGAGACAAAGAACACTGAAGCTTTCTTT

d_call: NA
j_call: TRBJ2-7
clone_size: NA
v_call: TRBV6-2/TRBV6-3
cdr3_aa: CASSYSLVAYEQYF
cdr3_nt: TGTGCCAGCAGTTACTCTTTAGTTGCCTACGAGCAGTACTTC

d_call: TRBD1
j_call: TRBJ2-4
clone_size: NA
v_call: TRBV24-1
cdr3_aa: CATSDTRQGAAKNIQYF
cdr3_nt: TGTGCCACCAGTGATACTCGACAGGGCGCGGCCAAAAACATTCAGTACTTC

d_call: TRBD2
j_call: TRBJ2-7
clone_size: NA
v_call: TRBV5-4
cdr3_aa: CASSALAGERYEQYF
cdr3_nt: TGTGCCAGCAGCGCACTAGCGGGAGAACGCTACGAGCAGTACTTC

d_call: TRBD1
j_call: TRBJ1-1
clone_size: few
v_call: TRBV12-5
cdr3_aa: CASGSQGARRTEAFF
cdr3_nt: TGTGCTAGTGGTTCACAGGGGGCGAGGAGAACTGAAGCTTTCTTT

d_call: TRBD2
j_call: TRBJ2-1
clone_size: NA
v_call: TRBV6-2/TRBV6-3
cdr3_aa: CASSLLASNEQFF
cdr3_nt: TGTGCCAGCAGTCTACTAGCGAGCAATGAGCAGTTCTTC

d_call: NA
j_call: TRBJ2-5
clone_size: many
v_call: TRBV18
cdr3_aa: CASSPPVPETQYF
cdr3_nt: TGTGCCAGCTCACCACCGGTCCCAGAGACCCAGTACTTC